The 20 T cell receptor beta chains in this list originate from one sample, sequenced in a study of T cells in Graves' hyperthyroidism and ophthalmopathy. TCR beta CDR3 sequences were amplified from RNA transcripts. The HTBI primer set drove a first-round RT-PCR of the TCR CDR3. TCRdb redid the calling of the multiplex PCR reads with MiXCR, one entry per CDR3 protein. The sample lists hundreds of thousands of distinct CDR3 sequences, roughly a third occurring once. Sequences were obtained from blood. The receptors derive from a middle-aged woman with Graves' hyperthyroidism.

This clonotype was observed at least ten times. This rearrangement joins TRBV7-9 to TRBJ1-1; no reliable D call. Deletions cut 3 bases from V and 10 bases from J, with 15 bases between. The length of the CDR3 is 13 residues. In germline, CDR1 is SEHNR, CDR2 FQNEAQ (reference sequence). In nucleotides, the CDR3 is TGTGCCAGCAGCTTCCGCGGGCCGAGTGGAGCTTTCTTT. Its protein product is CASSFRGPSGAFF.

With respect to this clonotype: The junction departs from germline at one end; a sequencing error may be responsible. J is TRBJ1-1 and V is TRBV19, with D perhaps TRBD1 (5 bases). This CDR3 is built from 13 residues. The germline V gene encodes CDR1 LNHDA and CDR2 SQIVND (reference sequence). This CDR3 reads CAGSVQVNTEAFF. Here the CDR3 DNA reads TGTGCCGGTAGCGTACAGGTGAACACTGAAGCTTTCTTT.

The rearrangement joins TRBV9 to TRBJ2-2; D call uncertain. The CDR3 has 15 amino acids. Germline V gene data show CDR1 as SGDLS and CDR2 as YYNGEE. With 4 bases removed from V and 5 bases from J, the gap between germline ends came to 15 bases. The CDR3 bases are TGTGCCAGCAGCCCAACGGAAGGGTTGACCGGGGAGCTGTTTTTT. It is translated as CASSPTEGLTGELFF.

Comments on this clonotype: A much larger clone differs from this one at a single base, so this may be a read error. The chain has TRBV19 and TRBJ2-6, with D perhaps assigned TRBD1 or TRBD2 (5 bases each). Trimming stripped 3 bases from V and 0 bases from J, with 9 bases between. The CDR3 is made up of 16 amino acids. The germline CDR1 and CDR2 sequences are LNHDA and SQIVND (reference sequence). CDR3 sequence reads: CASSIVGGSGANVLTF. In DNA, the CDR3 is TGTGCCAGTAGTATCGTTGGGGGCTCTGGGGCCAACGTCCTGACTTTC.

This clonotype occurred many times. This sequence joins TRBV7-9 and TRBJ1-2, with D unresolved. CDR3 size: 13 residues. V was cut by 5 bases and J by 7 bases, with 14 bases left in between. Germline loops: CDR1 SEHNR, CDR2 FQNEAQ (reference sequence). The CDR3 loop reads CASSPVVGFGYTF. The CDR3 DNA reads TGTGCCAGCAGCCCCGTCGTGGGATTTGGCTACACCTTC. Together with reference TRBV7-9 and TRBJ1-2, the CDR3 gives the full variable domain: DTGVSQNPRHKITKRGQNVTFRCDPISEHNRLYWYRQTLGQGPEFLTYFQNEAQLEKSRLLSDRFSAERPKGSFSTLEIQRTEQGDSAMYLCASSPVVGFGYTFGSGTRLTVV.

In DNA form, the CDR3 reads TGTGCCAGCAGTTACGCGGGGGCTACTAATGAAAAACTGTTTTTT. Its translation: CASSYAGATNEKLFF. The chain combines TRBV6-5 with TRBJ1-4; D may be TRBD1 (6 bases). V was shortened by 2 bases and J by 2 bases, with 9 bases between the two germline ends. The CDR3 sequence is 15 residues long. Looked up from germline, CDR1 is MNHEY and CDR2 is SVGAGI.

There are a few counts of this clonotype. The chain uses TRBV3-1 and TRBJ2-7, with 12 bases aligning to TRBD1. Trimming removed 1 base from V and 9 bases from J; junction bases left unmatched: 7. Germline CDR1 reads LGHDT; CDR2 reads YNNKEL (reference sequence). The CDR3 totals 15 residues. As DNA, the CDR3 is TGTGCCAGCAGCCAAGGGGACAGGGGGCGGAAGGGGCAGTACTTC. It specifies CASSQGDRGRKGQYF.

This clonotype was observed a handful of times. Compared with germline, one end of the junction differs, possibly owing to a read error. V gene TRBV19 combines with J gene TRBJ1-4; D is unclear. Germline V gene lookup returns CDR1 LNHDA and CDR2 SQIVND (reference sequence). The CDR3 is 8 residues long. CDR3: CASTPAGF. CDR3 coding DNA: TGTGCCAGTACCCCGGCGGGGTTT.

This clonotype was observed many times. J is TRBJ1-1 and V is TRBV6-5; 8 bases map to TRBD1. With V trimmed by 6 bases and J by 0 bases, 6 bases remained unmatched. The CDR3 contains 15 residues. Germline V gene lookup returns CDR1 MNHEY and CDR2 SVGAGI. The CDR3 DNA reads TGTGCCAGCAGACGGACAGGGCATATGAACACTGAAGCTTTCTTT. Encoded protein: CASRRTGHMNTEAFF.

This rearrangement joins TRBV7-9 to TRBJ1-1; D uncertain. V lost 4 bases and J lost 4, with 19 bases in between. CDR1 is SEHNR and CDR2 is FQNEAQ in the germline V gene (reference sequence). There are 16 residues in the CDR3. Here the CDR3 reads CASSSDLQRSTTEAFF. The CDR3 DNA reads TGTGCCAGCAGCTCCGACCTACAGAGGTCCACCACTGAAGCTTTCTTT.

A remark on this clonotype: This may be a read error, as it is one base from a much larger clone. This sequence joins TRBV19 and TRBJ1-1, with D perhaps TRBD1 (5 bases). Germline V gene sequence: CDR1 LNHDA, CDR2 SQIVND (reference sequence). The length of the CDR3 is 14 residues. Deletions cut 5 bases from V and 1 base from J, with 11 bases between. The CDR3 loop is CASSEGTENTEAFF. CDR3 bases: TGTGCCAGTAGTGAGGGGACGGAGAACACTGAAGCTTTCTTT. Filled out from reference TRBV19 and TRBJ1-1, the complete variable domain reads DGGITQSPKYLFRKEGQNVTLSCEQNLNHDAMYWYRQDPGQGLRLIYYSQIVNDFQKGDIAEGYSVSREKKESFPLTVTSAQKNPTAFYLCASSEGTENTEAFFGQGTRLTVV.

V usage is TRBV29-1 and J usage is TRBJ2-5; TRBD2 aligns across 13 bases. This CDR3 is 16 amino acids long. V lost 7 bases and J lost 2; bases outside the gene matches: 10. Germline V gene sequence: CDR1 SQVTM, CDR2 ANQGSEA. As DNA, the CDR3 is TGCAGCGCGACCGGGACTAGCGGGGAAGATCAAGAGACCCAGTACTTC. This gives the protein CSATGTSGEDQETQYF.

The sample holds one count of this clonotype. The chain couples TRBV10-3 to TRBJ2-5; 7 nucleotides line up with TRBD1. CDR1 is ENHRY, CDR2 SYGVKD, per germline. The CDR3 consists of 13 residues. J gave up 4 bases and V 10 bases, and 9 bases lay outside the gene matches. The CDR3 DNA sequence: TGTGCCAGCGAGAGACAGGGTCGAGAGACCCAGTACTTC. This sequence encodes CASERQGRETQYF.

The V call is TRBV7-2, the J call TRBJ1-5; D is unresolved. V lost 6 bases and J 0 bases, leaving 21 bases between the germline ends. Germline CDR1 is SGHTA and CDR2 is FQGNSA. The CDR3 sequence is 18 residues long. CDR3 coding DNA: TGTGCCAGCAGTTACCCTGAAGCAAGGACGGATAGCAATCAGCCCCAGCATTTT. The encoded protein is CASSYPEARTDSNQPQHF. Together with reference TRBV7-2 and TRBJ1-5, the CDR3 gives the full variable domain: GAGVSQSPSNKVTEKGKDVELRCDPISGHTALYWYRQSLGQGLEFLIYFQGNSAPDKSGLPSDRFSAERTGGSVSTLTIQRTQQEDSAVYLCASSYPEARTDSNQPQHFGDGTRLSIL.

This clonotype was detected only a few times. The chain joins TRBV12-3 or TRBV12-4 to TRBJ1-1, with unresolved D. Trimming pared 4 bases from V and 1 base from J, leaving 13 bases between. The CDR3 sequence is 15 residues long. The CDR3 protein is CASSYSSDANTEAFF. DNA of the CDR3: TGTGCCAGCAGTTACTCGTCCGACGCGAACACTGAAGCTTTCTTT.

This chain uses TRBV12-3 or TRBV12-4 with TRBJ1-2; TRBD1 matches at 7 bases. With 3 bases clipped from V and 8 bases from J, the junction kept 15 bases outside the gene matches. CDR3 length: 16 amino acids. The CDR3 region is CASSLTGTVRSRGYTF. DNA for the CDR3: TGTGCCAGCAGTTTGACGGGGACAGTGCGCTCGCGAGGCTACACCTTC.

The CDR3 DNA reads as TGCAGTGCTAGAGATCACAGGGGGCCGGATGAGCAGTTCTTC. It specifies CSARDHRGPDEQFF. This chain uses TRBV20-1 with TRBJ2-5; 9 bases are a match to TRBD1. The assigned J gene may be wrong: the sequence end matches TRBJ2-1 better. The germline CDR1 and CDR2 sequences are DFQATT and SNEGSKA (reference sequence). CDR3 length: 14 residues.

This clonotype appeared a few times. The chain joins TRBV7-9 to TRBJ1-6; TRBD1 matches 9 bases. This CDR3 spans 16 amino acids. The ends lost 8 bases at V and 9 bases at J; junction bases unmatched: 14. Per germline, CDR1 SEHNR and CDR2 FQNEAQ (reference sequence). CDR3 region: CASSPPGQGSGSPLHF. The CDR3 DNA reads TGTGCCAGCTCACCACCGGGACAGGGTTCCGGTTCACCCCTCCACTTT.

This clonotype has a count of ten or more. The V and J genes are TRBV9 and TRBJ2-5, with D possibly being TRBD2 (5 bases). Germline V gene sequence: CDR1 SGDLS, CDR2 YYNGEE. The CDR3 runs 15 residues. V lost 0 bases to trimming and J lost 1 base, with 10 bases between them. The CDR3 region is CASSVEMRAQETQYF. Here the CDR3 DNA reads TGTGCCAGCAGCGTAGAAATGAGGGCCCAAGAGACCCAGTACTTC.

Ten or more counts support this clonotype. The rearrangement uses TRBV29-1 and TRBJ1-5; TRBD1 is a possible D gene (6 bases). CDR1 SQVTM and CDR2 ANQGSEA come from the germline V gene. CDR3 size: 13 residues. Trimming shortened V by 6 bases and J by 4 bases, and 13 bases separated the two germline ends. The CDR3 here is CSVPGAGNQPQHF. The CDR3 region has the DNA TGCAGCGTCCCAGGGGCTGGTAATCAGCCCCAGCATTTT.